The rows below give T cell receptor beta chains drawn from one sample of a study of early T cells in non-severe SARS-CoV-2 infection. TCRdb re-derived calls from the 5' RACE reads in MiXCR, one entry per CDR3 protein. The table has around 57,000 distinct CDR3 sequences, 8% to 8.5% seen once. Input material: whole blood. The receptors here all came from an adult who was a healthcare worker with PCR-confirmed SARS-CoV-2 infection or an uninfected control (not recorded which). CDR3s include the opening cysteine and the closing phenylalanine or tryptophan. The order of the fields is D gene, V gene, J gene, clone size, CDR3 DNA, CDR3 protein. A D gene is named only where the DNA matches it firmly. Only some rows state a clone size, as once, few, many or a class for expanded clones.

TRBD2	TRBV6-6	TRBJ2-1	few	TGTGCCAGCAGTTCCAGCGGGAGCCACAATGAGCAGTTCTTC	CASSSSGSHNEQFF
-	TRBV6-6	TRBJ2-6	-	TGTGCCAGCAGTTACGGGACTCTCTCTGGGGCCAACGTCCTGACTTTC	CASSYGTLSGANVLTF
-	TRBV3-2	TRBJ2-2	few	TGTGCCAGCAGCGGGAGGGGACCCGACACCGGGGAGCTGTTTTTT	CASSGRGPDTGELFF
-	TRBV6-2/TRBV6-3	TRBJ2-7	-	TGTGCCAGCACCCCATTGCGGGATCTTGACGAGCAGTACTTC	CASTPLRDLDEQYF
-	TRBV9	TRBJ2-3	many	TGTGCCAGCAGCGTTGAAGTCACAGATACGCAGTATTTT	CASSVEVTDTQYF
TRBD2	TRBV20-1	TRBJ2-1	many	TGCAGTGCTTACCCCGGGACTAGCGGGGGTAATGAGCAGTTCTTC	CSAYPGTSGGNEQFF
-	TRBV7-6	TRBJ2-4	many	TGTGCCAGCAGCTCAGACGGAAACATTCAGTACTTC	CASSSDGNIQYF
TRBD1	TRBV6-2/TRBV6-3	TRBJ1-1	few	TGTGCCAGCAGAGATCCGGGACAGGGCACTGAAGCTTTCTTT	CASRDPGQGTEAFF
TRBD1	TRBV24-1	TRBJ2-3	many	TGTGCCACCAGTGATTCCGGGACAGGGCGGTATACGCAGTATTTT	CATSDSGTGRYTQYF
-	TRBV6-6	TRBJ1-5	many	TGTGCCAGCAGTTATGATGGGGGCGGCAATCAGCCCCAGCATTTT	CASSYDGGGNQPQHF
-	TRBV6-2/TRBV6-3	TRBJ2-1	many	TGTGCCAGCAGTTACTCACCCCCGGGCGGGATCTACAATGAGCAGTTCTTC	CASSYSPPGGIYNEQFF
-	TRBV4-3	TRBJ2-7	many	TGCGCCAGCAGCCAAGGCGAGGGGAACGAGCAGTACTTC	CASSQGEGNEQYF
-	TRBV6-5	TRBJ1-2	-	TGTGCCAGCAGTTACGCCAGGGAGAACTATGGCTACACCTTC	CASSYARENYGYTF
TRBD1	TRBV18	TRBJ1-5	many	TGTGCCAGCGGGACAGGTCTACAGCCCCAGCATTTT	CASGTGLQPQHF
-	TRBV5-1	TRBJ1-2	few	TGCGCCAGCAGCTTGAGTAGCGGAGGCTATGGCTACACCTTC	CASSLSSGGYGYTF
-	TRBV6-2/TRBV6-3	TRBJ1-3	many	TGTGCCAGCAGTTATTGGGAGGTGCCTGGAAACACCATATATTTT	CASSYWEVPGNTIYF
-	TRBV25-1	TRBJ2-7	many	TGTGCCAGCAGTGACCCGAACAAGGACGAGCAGTACTTC	CASSDPNKDEQYF
-	TRBV4-3	TRBJ1-2	-	TGCGCCAGCAGCCAAGGCAGGGCTAACTATGGCTACACCTTC	CASSQGRANYGYTF
-	TRBV7-3	TRBJ2-3	many	TGTGCCAGCAGCTTATCGGGTGGAGGATTCCGCACAGATACGCAGTATTTT	CASSLSGGGFRTDTQYF
-	TRBV25-1	TRBJ2-3	few	TGTGCCAGCAGTGATTGGCCAGAAACAGATACGCAGTATTTT	CASSDWPETDTQYF
-	TRBV14	TRBJ2-7	few	TGTGCCAGCAGCCAAGTTCTGGGATTGGAGCAGTACTTC	CASSQVLGLEQYF
-	TRBV7-8	TRBJ1-1	many	TGTGCCAGCAGCTTAGTCGCAGGGCCGAACACTGAAGCTTTCTTT	CASSLVAGPNTEAFF
-	TRBV29-1	TRBJ2-1	-	TGCAGCCCCCGGGACTCCTATGAGCAGTTCTTC	CSPRDSYEQFF
-	TRBV7-9	TRBJ1-1	many	TGTGCCAGCAGACCAACCGACAGGTCACCTTGGGACACTGAAGCTTTCTTT	CASRPTDRSPWDTEAFF
-	TRBV5-1	TRBJ2-4	many	TGCGCCAGCAGCTTGGGGGCAGGGGCCCAATTGAACATTCAGTACTTC	CASSLGAGAQLNIQYF
TRBD2	TRBV7-3	TRBJ2-3	-	TGTGCCAGCAGCTTCCGCGGGGGTAGGACAGATACGCAGTATTTT	CASSFRGGRTDTQYF
-	TRBV6-2/TRBV6-3	TRBJ2-7	many	TGTGCCAGCAGTAGGTCGGACGAGCAGTACTTC	CASSRSDEQYF
-	TRBV7-2	TRBJ1-1	few	TGTGCCAGCAGCTTATACGGGGCCCCTGAAGCTTTCTTT	CASSLYGAPEAFF
TRBD1	TRBV4-1	TRBJ1-2	few	TGCGCCAGCAGCCTCCGCAGACTATGGGACAGGCGCCCTAACTATGGCTACACCTTC	CASSLRRLWDRRPNYGYTF